The rows below give T cell receptor beta chains drawn from one sample of a study of blood T cell repertoires in COVID-19. Method: immunoSEQ multiplex PCR; TCRdb's copy keeps in-frame clones and lacks some. Here the sample spans 130,000 or so clones, 80% to 90% being singletons. Sample: PBMCs or T cells enriched from blood (not recorded which). Receptor source: a woman aged 50 to 65 with acute COVID-19. Each CDR3 is given with its conserved first and last residue. Each record gives: clone size, J gene, V gene, D gene, CDR3 DNA, CDR3 protein. The D gene is left open where the match is weak. Some rows mark clone size as missing; the rest say once, few, many or name a class of expanded clone.

. | TRBJ2-3 | TRBV5-5 | . | TGTGCCAGCAGCTTGGGCATTCTAAGAACAGATACGCAGTATTTT | CASSLGILRTDTQYF
. | TRBJ1-2 | TRBV30 | . | TGTGCCTGGAGTGTACTATACCCCTATGGCTACACCTTC | CAWSVLYPYGYTF
. | TRBJ2-2 | TRBV11-2 | TRBD1 | TGTGCCAGCAGCCGCAGCCCCGGACAGGGAGTGCTGTTTTTT | CASSRSPGQGVLFF
many | TRBJ2-3 | TRBV5-1 | TRBD2 | TGCGCCAGCAGCAAGGGACTAGCGGGAGGATGGGGCACAGATACGCAGTATTTT | CASSKGLAGGWGTDTQYF
. | TRBJ2-7 | TRBV2 | . | TGTGCCAGCAGTTTTGAAGTCGTGGACAAATTAAACTTC | CASSFEVVDKLNF
. | TRBJ2-1 | TRBV2 | . | TGTGCCAGCAGACTAGCAAGCGCCGAGCCTCACCATGAGCAGTTCTTC | CASRLASAEPHHEQFF
. | TRBJ2-1 | TRBV9 | . | TGTGCCAGCAGCGAAAACCTAGCAACCAACAATGAGCAGTTCTTC | CASSENLATNNEQFF
. | TRBJ1-5 | TRBV3-1/TRBV3-2 | TRBD1 | TGTGCCAGCAGCCGGTCACAGGGGGCGCATCAGCCCCAGCATTTT | CASSRSQGAHQPQHF
few | TRBJ2-7 | TRBV18 | . | TGTGCCAGCTCACCCCCGGCGAGGGCTGGCGACGAGCAGTACTTC | CASSPPARAGDEQYF
. | TRBJ2-3 | TRBV7-3 | TRBD1 | TGTGCCAGCAGCCTGGGGGACAGGGGTGGCACAGATACGCAGTATTTT | CASSLGDRGGTDTQYF
. | TRBJ2-5 | TRBV5-4 | TRBD2 | TGTGCCAGCAGCCACCTAGCGGGAGTAATCCAAGAGACCCAGTACTTC | CASSHLAGVIQETQYF
. | TRBJ2-5 | TRBV5-5 | . | TGTGCCAGCAGCTATCTATCGATGGGCCTAGAGACCCAGTACTTC | CASSYLSMGLETQYF
. | TRBJ1-1 | TRBV28 | . | TGTGCCAGCAGTTTAGAGAGCTTCATGAACACTGAAGCTTTCTTT | CASSLESFMNTEAFF
. | TRBJ2-1 | TRBV27 | . | TGTGCCAGCAGTTTAGCGGCGGGTGGCCCCTACTCCTACAATGAGCAGTTCTTC | CASSLAAGGPYSYNEQFF
. | TRBJ2-2 | TRBV3-1/TRBV3-2 | TRBD1 | TGTGCCAGCAGCCAGTCCGGGACAGGGGGTGCCGGGGAGCTGTTTTTT | CASSQSGTGGAGELFF
. | TRBJ1-5 | TRBV4-1 | . | TGCGCCAGCAGCCAAGTCTTTAATAGCAATCAGCCCCAGCATTTT | CASSQVFNSNQPQHF
. | TRBJ1-5 | TRBV5-8 | TRBD1 | TGTGCCAGAGTGCCGGTCAAACAGGGGGCGCCGTATAGCAATCAGCCCCAGCATTTT | CARVPVKQGAPYSNQPQHF
. | TRBJ1-1 | TRBV7-6 | . | TGTGCCAGCAGCTTAGGCGGCTGGGGCACGCCTAGGGTGAACACTGAAGCTTTCTTT | CASSLGGWGTPRVNTEAFF
. | TRBJ1-4 | TRBV3-1/TRBV3-2 | . | TGTGCCAGCAGCCAAGATGGCGGGGAAAAACTGTTTTTT | CASSQDGGEKLFF
. | TRBJ1-1 | TRBV6-2/TRBV6-3 | TRBD1 | TGTGCCAGCAGTTACTCAAGGGACAGGGGAATTGAAGCTTTCTTT | CASSYSRDRGIEAFF
few | TRBJ2-7 | TRBV9 | . | TGTGCCAGCAGCGTAGAACAGAACTCCTACGAGCAGTACTTC | CASSVEQNSYEQYF
. | TRBJ1-2 | TRBV19 | TRBD1 | TGTGCCAGTAGTTACCGGGACAGGTATGGCTACACCTTC | CASSYRDRYGYTF
. | TRBJ2-3 | TRBV9 | . | TGTGCCAGCAGCGCACTCTCAAGCGGGACAGATACGCAGTATTTT | CASSALSSGTDTQYF
once | TRBJ1-5 | TRBV18 | . | TGTGCCAGCTCACCGTCCGGGAACAATCAGCCCCAGCATTTT | CASSPSGNNQPQHF
. | TRBJ2-1 | TRBV3-1/TRBV3-2 | . | TGTGCCAGCAGGCACACTAGGAGCTCCTACAATGAGCAGTTCTTC | CASRHTRSSYNEQFF
. | TRBJ1-3 | TRBV7-8 | . | TGTGCCAGCAGCTTAGCTTCCAGGGGCTCTGGAAACACCATATATTTT | CASSLASRGSGNTIYF
. | TRBJ2-1 | TRBV27 | . | TGTGCCAGCAGTCGGGGGAATAGTGAGCAGTTCTTC | CASSRGNSEQFF
few | TRBJ1-6 | TRBV7-9 | TRBD1 | TGTGCCAGCAGCTTAGCCACAGGGGCCGACTGGGTTAATTCACCCCTCCACTTT | CASSLATGADWVNSPLHF
. | TRBJ2-3 | TRBV24-1 | . | TGTGCCACCAGTGATTCCCGGGGAGGGGGAGATACGCAGTATTTT | CATSDSRGGGDTQYF
once | TRBJ1-5 | TRBV28 | . | TGTGCCAGCAGTTTCGGAAAGCAGGGGTGGGACAATCAGCCCCAGCATTTT | CASSFGKQGWDNQPQHF
. | TRBJ2-7 | TRBV6-1 | . | TGTGCCAGCAGTGACCGGGACACCGCGTACGAGCAGTACTTC | CASSDRDTAYEQYF